One sample yielded the 3 T cell receptor beta chains listed below, sequenced in a study of OX40 agonist ivuxolimab in advanced cancers. Repertoires were generated with immunoSEQ multiplex PCR, while TCRdb's copy carries only in-frame clones and drops some. The sample yields about 26,000 clones, approximately 79% seen once. Sequenced here: CD4+ or CD8+ T cells sorted from blood, sampled in a trial of the OX40 agonist ivuxolimab. Receptor source: an adult with an advanced solid tumor such as melanoma, head and neck, liver or kidney cancer.

The gene calls are TRBV5-6 and TRBJ2-6; D is unclear. V lost 1 base, J lost 1 base, and 6 bases lay in between. The CDR3 has 15 amino acids. In germline, CDR1 is SGHDT, CDR2 YYEEEE. For the CDR3, the DNA is TGTGCCAGCAGCTTGTCTAGGTCTGGGGCCAACGTCCTGACTTTC. Its translation: CASSLSRSGANVLTF.

This chain connects TRBV18 to TRBJ2-5, with TRBD1 identical over 9 bases. Trimming removed 6 bases from V and 1 base from J; junction bases left unmatched: 6. Germline V CDR1 and CDR2: KGHSH, LQKENI. This CDR3 region has 15 residues. The CDR3 DNA follows: TGTGCCAGCTCTCAGGGGACAGGGTTCCAAGAGACCCAGTACTTC. It encodes CASSQGTGFQETQYF.

This clone has only a few counts. The chain recombines TRBV2 with TRBJ2-3, with D uncertain. CDR3 length: 13 amino acids. Trimming cost V 5 bases and J 4 bases, with 10 bases left between them. CDR1 and CDR2 from the germline V gene are SNHLY and FYNNEI. The CDR3 nucleotides are TGTGCCAGCAGTCTTACAGCAGCAGATACGCAGTATTTT. Amino acid sequence: CASSLTAADTQYF.